Presented here are 28 T cell receptor beta chains from one specimen sequenced in a study of Ad26.COV2.S vaccination and SARS-CoV-2 variants (dated by TCRdb to about 2021). Library method: the immunoSEQ multiplex PCR assay. TCRdb re-hosts the immuneACCESS table, in-frame sequences only. Its copies lack some clones; in the studies checked, an unresolved V gene accounts for under half of them, and the cause for the rest is not known. The sample table shows around 340,000 clones, and 85% to 90% are seen once. Around 5.3% of the sample is in the top ten clones. The label giving this sample's treatment or condition can be read as: 15 to 20 received Ad26.COV2.S at low or high dose, single or two shots; about 5 received placebo; per-sample allocation not given. For vaccine and placebo recipients, the sequenced repertoires came from samples collected on day 63 after the first injection. The material was peripheral blood, obtained in a trial of Ad26.COV2.S vaccine versus placebo. These receptors were taken from a person aged 18 to 59 who received the Ad26.COV2.S COVID-19 vaccine or a placebo.

The chain recombines TRBV12-3 or TRBV12-4 with TRBJ2-7, with D perhaps matching TRBD2 (5 bases). This CDR3 has 13 residues. With 2 bases removed from V and 5 bases from J, the gap between germline ends came to 10 bases. For the CDR3, the DNA is TGTGCCAGCAGTTTACGCGGGCAAAACGAGCAGTACTTC. Translation gives CASSLRGQNEQYF.

V gene TRBV6-6 combines with J gene TRBJ2-7; D remains ambiguous. The CDR3 length is 14 residues. Germline V gene lookup returns CDR1 MNHNY and CDR2 SVGAGI (reference sequence). Trimming took off 6 bases at V and 2 bases at J, with 14 bases between the two ends. The CDR3 loop is CASSPRRAPYEQYF. CDR3 bases: TGTGCCAGCAGCCCTCGCCGTGCCCCCTACGAGCAGTACTTC.

This chain joins TRBV5-4 and TRBJ2-1; the D gene is possibly TRBD2 (6 bases). CDR1 and CDR2 (germline): SGHNT, YYREEE (reference sequence). The V end was cut by 1 base, the J end by 6 bases, with 8 bases between. The CDR3 contains 13 residues. The CDR3 here is CASSLTGVNEQFF. Written as DNA, the CDR3 is TGTGCCAGCAGCTTGACGGGGGTCAATGAGCAGTTCTTC.

The chain employs TRBV11-3 and TRBJ1-1; D unclear. V shed 5 bases and J shed 4 bases, with 14 bases lying between them. The CDR3 is made up of 14 amino acids. CDR1 is SGHNT, CDR2 YENEEA, per germline. CDR3: CASSPGGVSTEAFF. The DNA for the CDR3 is TGTGCCAGCAGCCCCGGTGGGGTTTCCACTGAAGCTTTCTTT.

The chain links TRBV23-1 to TRBJ1-2, with a possible D match to TRBD1 (6 bases). TRBV23-1 falls under the ORF class, with uncertain function. V lost 1 base to trimming and J lost 0 bases, with 15 bases between them. The CDR3 contains 17 residues. This CDR3 is CASSQLELGAANYGYTF. The CDR3 nucleotides are TGCGCCAGCAGTCAATTAGAATTGGGGGCGGCTAACTATGGCTACACCTTC.

V gene TRBV7-9 combines with J gene TRBJ1-1; possibly TRBD1 for D (6 bases). Germline V gene sequence: CDR1 SEHNR, CDR2 FQNEAQ (reference sequence). The CDR3 consists of 17 residues. V was trimmed by 0 bases and J by 1 base, leaving 15 bases between them. CDR3 DNA sequence: TGTGCCAGCAGCTTAGCGTTCGCAGGGGTGGGGAACACTGAAGCTTTCTTT. Translated, it gives CASSLAFAGVGNTEAFF.

This clone was detected once. The gene calls are TRBV11-2 and TRBJ2-1; D remains unclear. Germline V gene lookup returns CDR1 SGHAT and CDR2 FQNNGV. V shed 6 bases and J shed 2 bases, with 14 bases lying between them. CDR3 length equals 15 residues. This CDR3 is CASSQDGGAYNEQFF. As DNA, the CDR3 is TGTGCCAGCAGTCAGGACGGCGGCGCCTACAATGAGCAGTTCTTC.

The chain joins TRBV18 to TRBJ2-5; D might be TRBD1 (6 bases). The germline CDR1 and CDR2 sequences are KGHSH and LQKENI. Trimming took 2 bases from V and 3 from J, leaving 7 bases between them. The length of the CDR3 is 13 residues. CDR3 residues: CASSPNREETQYF. CDR3 nucleotide sequence: TGTGCCAGCTCACCAAACAGGGAAGAGACCCAGTACTTC.

This chain uses TRBV4-2 with TRBJ2-2, with TRBD1 matching over 9 bases. V shed 3 bases, J shed 6 bases, and the junction held 8 bases outside the gene matches. CDR3 size: 16 residues. From germline, CDR1 is LGHNA and CDR2 YNFKEQ. CDR3 bases: TGTGCCAGCAGCCAGGATGGACAGGGGAATCCCGGGGAGCTGTTTTTT. The encoded protein is CASSQDGQGNPGELFF.

This chain uses TRBV10-3 with TRBJ2-6, with 7 positions matching TRBD1. Germline V gene data show CDR1 as ENHRY and CDR2 as SYGVKD. The CDR3 runs 12 residues. V shed 7 bases and J 9 bases; nucleotides not matched to a gene: 3. Here the CDR3 DNA reads TGTGCCATCAAGGACAGGCACAACGTCCTGACTTTC. Its protein is CAIKDRHNVLTF.

The chain couples TRBV19 to TRBJ2-1; maybe TRBD1 (6 bases). V lost 3 bases, J lost 2 bases, and 11 bases lay in between. The CDR3 extends over 15 amino acids. CDR1 and CDR2 from the germline V gene are LNHDA and SQIVND (reference sequence). The CDR3 here is CASSIKAGAYNEQFF. As DNA, the CDR3 is TGTGCCAGTAGTATTAAGGCAGGGGCCTACAATGAGCAGTTCTTC.

The rearrangement links TRBV12-3 or TRBV12-4 to TRBJ2-2, with 9 bases identical to TRBD1. With 3 bases clipped from V and 16 bases from J, the junction kept 6 bases outside the gene matches. The CDR3 contains 12 residues. This chain's CDR3 is CASSLGDRATFF. The CDR3 nucleotides read TGTGCCAGCAGTTTGGGGGACAGGGCAACGTTTTTT.

The J gene is TRBJ1-1, the V gene TRBV3-1 (or the pseudogene TRBV3-2); the match to TRBD1 covers 7 bases. Germline values: CDR1 LGHDT, CDR2 YNNKEL (reference sequence). CDR3 length equals 13 residues. V was pared by 4 bases and J by 3 bases, with 2 bases of the junction left unmatched. The CDR3 loop is CASSLGQYTEAFF. In DNA form, the CDR3 reads TGTGCCAGCAGCCTGGGACAGTACACTGAAGCTTTCTTT.

The rearrangement joins TRBV5-1 to TRBJ2-5; 9 nucleotides line up with TRBD1. Germline V gives CDR1 SGHRS, CDR2 YFSETQ. The CDR3 runs to 14 residues. After removal of 0 bases from V and 5 bases from J, the junction contained 2 bases not matched to a gene. As DNA, the CDR3 is TGCGCCAGCAGCTTGGAGGACAGGGGTGAGACCCAGTACTTC. This sequence encodes CASSLEDRGETQYF.

J is TRBJ2-7 and V is TRBV10-2, with D perhaps matching TRBD1 (5 bases). CDR1 is WSHSY and CDR2 is SAAADI in the germline V gene. This CDR3 is 15 amino acids long. V was shortened by 0 bases and J by 3 bases, with 12 bases between the two germline ends. The CDR3 nucleotides read TGCGCCAGCAGTGAGTCGGGCAGGGCCGGCTACGAGCAGTACTTC. As protein: CASSESGRAGYEQYF.

The chain employs TRBV11-1 and TRBJ2-7; D tentatively fits TRBD1 or TRBD2 (5 bases each). This CDR3 contains 14 residues. Germline V gene lookup returns CDR1 SGHAT and CDR2 FQDESV (reference sequence). Trimming cost V 5 bases and J 1 base, with 12 bases left between them. CDR3 sequence: CASSRVGGSYEQYF. CDR3 DNA: TGTGCCAGCAGCAGGGTTGGGGGTTCCTACGAGCAGTACTTC.

In this sample, this clone turned up once. This chain joins TRBV7-9 and TRBJ2-3; 7 bases line up with TRBD1. The germline gives CDR1 SEHNR, CDR2 FQNEAQ (reference sequence). The CDR3 totals 17 residues. Germline trimming cut 5 bases from V and 4 bases from J; bases unmatched to any gene: 15. The CDR3 coding sequence is TGTGCCAGCAGCCCCCGACAGGGAAGGCCTTTAGCAGATACGCAGTATTTT. Protein sequence: CASSPRQGRPLADTQYF.

The rearrangement uses TRBV27 and TRBJ2-1; 8 nucleotides align to TRBD1. V was pared by 5 bases and J by 10 bases, with 10 bases of the junction left unmatched. Germline V CDR1 and CDR2: MNHEY, SMNVEV (reference sequence). This CDR3 contains 14 residues. The CDR3 sequence: CASSPRQGRLEQFF. The DNA of the CDR3 is TGTGCCAGCAGTCCTAGACAGGGGAGGCTAGAGCAGTTCTTC.

V gene TRBV18 combines with J gene TRBJ2-3, with 7 positions matching TRBD2. The CDR3 length is 15 residues. With V trimmed by 3 bases and J by 3 bases, 6 bases remained unmatched. CDR1 and CDR2 from the germline V gene are KGHSH and LQKENI. The DNA for the CDR3 is TGTGCCAGCTCACCCGCGGGAGTTAATACAGATACGCAGTATTTT. Translation: CASSPAGVNTDTQYF.

The J gene is TRBJ2-7, the V gene TRBV2; no definite D call. Germline CDR1 SNHLY, CDR2 FYNNEI. This CDR3 has 13 amino acids. The V end lost 5 bases, the J end lost 0 bases, and 8 bases lay between the germline ends. The CDR3 region has the DNA TGTGCCAGCAGTCTTTACCCCTCCTACGAGCAGTACTTC. It codes for CASSLYPSYEQYF.

The gene calls are TRBV27 and TRBJ2-3; 12 nucleotides match TRBD2. The ends lost 7 bases at V and 6 bases at J; junction bases unmatched: 17. This CDR3 spans 18 amino acids. The germline CDR1 and CDR2 sequences are MNHEY and SMNVEV (reference sequence). CDR3 coding DNA: TGTGCCAGCAAAAGGACTAGCGGGAAGGTCAAAGGGGTGGATACGCAGTATTTT. Translated: CASKRTSGKVKGVDTQYF.

The chain carries TRBV6-2 or TRBV6-3 and TRBJ1-6, with TRBD1 matching 8 bases. Germline loops: CDR1 MNHEY, CDR2 SVGEGT. Trimming at V came to 5 bases and at J to 5 bases, leaving 2 bases not matched to a gene. The CDR3 loop spans 14 amino acids. This CDR3 is CASSKQGDNSPLHF. The DNA for the CDR3 is TGTGCCAGCAGTAAACAGGGGGATAATTCACCCCTCCACTTT.

This chain joins TRBV27 and TRBJ2-7; TRBD1 matches at 9 bases. Germline CDR1 MNHEY, CDR2 SMNVEV (reference sequence). V was clipped by 4 bases and J by 5 bases; unmatched bases: 15. This CDR3 has 17 residues. The CDR3 coding sequence is TGTGCCAGCAGTTACCATTACCGGGACAGGGAAGATCACGAGCAGTACTTC. Translated: CASSYHYRDREDHEQYF.

The chain has TRBV3-1 (or the pseudogene TRBV3-2) and TRBJ2-2, with D perhaps TRBD1 (5 bases). V lost 4 bases to trimming and J lost 5 bases, with 8 bases between them. The CDR3 is made up of 13 amino acids. Germline CDR1 reads LGHDT; CDR2 reads YNNKEL (reference sequence). The CDR3 protein is CASSRKGTGELFF. In DNA, the CDR3 is TGTGCCAGCAGCCGGAAGGGGACCGGGGAGCTGTTTTTT.

The rearrangement joins TRBV20-1 to TRBJ2-5; TRBD1 aligns across 7 bases. CDR1 and CDR2 (germline): DFQATT, SNEGSKA (reference sequence). With V trimmed by 3 bases and J by 2 bases, 3 bases remained unmatched. The CDR3 extends over 13 amino acids. Here the CDR3 DNA reads TGCAGTGCTAGTCTGACAGGGCAAGAGACCCAGTACTTC. It yields the protein CSASLTGQETQYF.

The V gene is TRBV5-1, the J gene TRBJ1-4; D uncertain. Trimming stripped 1 base from V and 7 bases from J, with 5 bases between. The CDR3 length is 12 residues. Germline assignment: CDR1 SGHRS and CDR2 YFSETQ. The CDR3 nucleotides are TGCGCCAGCAGCTTGCCGGGTGAAAAACTGTTTTTT. Translating gives CASSLPGEKLFF.

The rearrangement links TRBV5-1 to TRBJ1-2; possible D gene TRBD1, 5 bases. V was trimmed by 4 bases and J by 4 bases, leaving 17 bases between them. From germline, CDR1 is SGHRS and CDR2 YFSETQ. This CDR3 has 15 amino acids. Here the CDR3 DNA reads TGCGCCAGCAGCAACCCGGTAAAGGGGTCCTATGGCTACACCTTC. It translates to CASSNPVKGSYGYTF.

Here the CDR3 reads CASSPDIYYGYTF. The CDR3 nucleotides read TGTGCCAGCAGCCCGGACATTTACTATGGCTACACCTTC. The chain couples TRBV5-6 to TRBJ1-2; TRBD1 might be the D (5 bases). This CDR3 contains 13 residues. Germline V CDR1 and CDR2: SGHDT, YYEEEE. The ends were cut back, 4 bases at V and 3 bases at J, with 10 bases in the middle. The complete variable domain, with remaining parts taken from reference TRBV5-6 and TRBJ1-2, reads DAGVTQSPTHLIKTRGQQVTLRCSPKSGHDTVSWYQQALGQGPQFIFQYYEEEERQRGNFPDRFSGHQFPNYSSELNVNALLLGDSALYLCASSPDIYYGYTFGSGTRLTVV.